Listed below are T cell receptor beta chains from one sample, sequenced in a study of cytomegalovirus exposure and HLA in healthy donors. The method was immunoSEQ multiplex PCR; TCRdb's version includes in-frame clones alone and lacks a portion of them. The sample lists 85,000 to 100,000 clones, over 65% occurring once. Sequencing input: PBMCs. The origin of the receptors is a man aged 60 to 69 in good health and CMV-seropositive. CDR3s include the opening cysteine and the closing phenylalanine or tryptophan. D genes are given only for firm matches. Clone size is stated in some rows and not others, as once, few, many or a class when expanded.

clone_size d_call j_call v_call cdr3_aa cdr3_nt
. TRBD1 TRBJ2-7 TRBV5-4 CASSWDRFDYEQYF TGTGCCAGCAGCTGGGACAGATTTGACTACGAGCAGTACTTC
. TRBD2 TRBJ2-3 TRBV5-1 CASGTSGFTDTQYF TGCGCCAGCGGGACTAGCGGTTTCACAGATACGCAGTATTTT
. . TRBJ1-1 TRBV29-1 CSVAGHLNTEAFF TGCAGCGTCGCCGGACACCTGAACACTGAAGCTTTCTTT
. TRBD2 TRBJ2-5 TRBV5-5 CASSLGTSGGQGETQYF TGTGCCAGCAGCTTGGGGACTAGCGGGGGGCAGGGAGAGACCCAGTACTTC
. . TRBJ2-7 TRBV11-2 CASTRGIYEQYF TGTGCCAGCACAAGGGGGATCTACGAGCAGTACTTC
. . TRBJ2-1 TRBV6-5 CASSYSTALYYNEQFF TGTGCCAGCAGTTACTCGACAGCACTATACTACAATGAGCAGTTCTTC
. . TRBJ2-2 TRBV5-1 CASSLEQGLAGELFF TGCGCCAGCAGCTTGGAGCAGGGATTAGCCGGGGAGCTGTTTTTT
. . TRBJ1-5 TRBV7-8 CASSFSSGGQPQHF TGTGCCAGCAGCTTCTCCAGTGGTGGTCAGCCCCAGCATTTT
. TRBD1 TRBJ1-1 TRBV28 CASRHRSTGEAFF TGTGCCAGCAGACATCGGTCGACAGGGGAAGCTTTCTTT
many TRBD1 TRBJ2-1 TRBV10-3 CATWDRGSNEQFF TGTGCCACGTGGGACAGGGGTAGTAATGAGCAGTTCTTC
. TRBD2 TRBJ2-5 TRBV13 CASSFVQRGGQETQYF TGTGCCAGCAGCTTCGTCCAGCGGGGGGGCCAAGAGACCCAGTACTTC
. TRBD2 TRBJ2-5 TRBV10-2 CASSWTSGGPETQYF TGCGCCAGCAGTTGGACTAGCGGGGGGCCGGAGACCCAGTACTTC
. . TRBJ1-3 TRBV5-6 CASSLGTVGNTIYF TGTGCCAGCAGCTTGGGGACAGTTGGAAACACCATATATTTT
. TRBD1 TRBJ2-1 TRBV5-6 CASSTRDRVSRAYNEQFF TGTGCCAGCAGCACCCGGGACAGGGTTAGTAGGGCCTACAATGAGCAATTCTTC
. . TRBJ1-2 TRBV30 CAWSVRRTVFYGYTF TGTGCCTGGAGTGTACGAAGGACAGTTTTTTATGGCTACACCTTC
. TRBD1 TRBJ2-7 TRBV4-2 CASSLTGDVYEQYF TGTGCCAGCAGCCTAACAGGGGATGTCTACGAGCAGTACTTC
. . TRBJ2-5 TRBV20-1 CSGNRQETQYF TGCAGTGGAAACAGACAAGAGACCCAGTACTTC
. . TRBJ1-2 TRBV5-5 CASSLPGTYGYTF TGTGCCAGCAGCTTACCTGGCACCTATGGCTACACCTTC
. TRBD1 TRBJ2-7 TRBV10-3 CAISQAGGSYEQYF TGTGCCATCAGTCAAGCAGGGGGTTCCTACGAGCAGTACTTC
. . TRBJ2-3 TRBV5-1 CASSPTVADTQYF TGCGCCAGCAGCCCGACAGTGGCAGATACGCAGTATTTT
once . TRBJ1-2 TRBV13 CASSLEQGGGYTF TGTGCCAGCAGCTTAGAACAGGGTGGAGGCTACACCTTC
. TRBD1 TRBJ1-6 TRBV6-5 CASSYSGQGESPLHF TGTGCCAGCAGTTACTCGGGACAGGGTGAATCACCCCTCCACTTT
. TRBD1 TRBJ1-1 TRBV5-1 CASSQTGDTEAFF TGCGCCAGCAGCCAGACAGGGGACACTGAAGCTTTCTTT
. TRBD1 TRBJ2-1 TRBV4-1 CASSPHGQGGNEQFF TGCGCCAGCAGCCCGCATGGACAGGGGGGTAATGAGCAGTTCTTC
. . TRBJ2-3 TRBV6-1 CASRRSPGDTQYF TGTGCCAGCCGAAGATCCCCCGGAGATACGCAGTATTTT
few . TRBJ2-1 TRBV27 CASSRHGTLEQFF TGTGCCAGCAGTCGCCATGGGACTCTTGAGCAGTTCTTC
. TRBD2 TRBJ2-1 TRBV7-3 CASSLTGSGGDNEQFF TGTGCCAGCAGCTTAACTGGGAGCGGGGGGGACAATGAGCAGTTCTTC
. TRBD1 TRBJ2-1 TRBV6-1 CASNLNRGNEQFF TGTGCCAGCAATCTAAACAGGGGGAATGAGCAGTTCTTC
. TRBD1 TRBJ1-2 TRBV7-9 CASSLGTEKNRGYTF TGTGCCAGCAGCTTGGGGACAGAAAAAAACAGGGGCTACACCTTC
. TRBD2 TRBJ2-7 TRBV4-3 CASSLGRLAGGASGSYEQYF TGCGCCAGCAGCCTCGGGAGACTAGCGGGGGGGGCATCCGGCTCCTACGAGCAGTACTTC
. . TRBJ2-2 TRBV6-5 CASNPSANTGELFF TGTGCCAGCAATCCTAGCGCGAACACCGGGGAGCTGTTTTTT
. TRBD2 TRBJ2-7 TRBV9 CASSPVGGGYEQYF TGTGCCAGCAGCCCCGTCGGCGGGGGCTACGAGCAGTACTTC
once . TRBJ2-3 TRBV7-3 CASSLNRDTQYF TGTGCCAGCAGCTTAAATCGAGATACGCAGTATTTT
. . TRBJ2-7 TRBV30 CAWERGRYEQYF TGTGCCTGGGAAAGGGGTCGGTACGAGCAGTACTTC
few . TRBJ1-5 TRBV10-3 CAISDVISNQPQHF TGTGCCATCAGTGACGTTATTAGCAATCAGCCCCAGCATTTT
. . TRBJ2-7 TRBV7-9 CASRNQGYEQYF TGTGCCAGCCGAAATCAGGGGTACGAGCAGTACTTC
once TRBD2 TRBJ2-1 TRBV9 CASSVGTSGGPVEQFF TGTGCCAGCAGCGTAGGAACTAGCGGGGGGCCAGTTGAGCAGTTCTTC
. TRBD1 TRBJ1-1 TRBV25-1 CASSVEGAAYTEAFF TGTGCCAGCAGTGTAGAGGGGGCGGCGTACACTGAAGCTTTCTTT